The sequence of this TCR beta chain was determined in a study of technical replicates of blood from a handful of donors. Measured with immunoSEQ multiplex PCR; TCRdb has only the in-frame clones, and not every one. The data show tens of thousands of clones, 90% seen once. V gave up 6 bases and J gave up 3 bases; unmatched junction bases: 10. CDR1 and CDR2 from the germline V gene are MGHDK and SYGVNS. This CDR3 has 15 residues. This TCR derives from a human donor in good health. Some clones in this sample may be carry-over from other donors' samples. Input material: PBMCs. The chain links TRBV25-1 to TRBJ2-7, with TRBD2 matching 8 bases. CDR3 bases: TGTGCCAGCAGCCCTTTTCTAGCGGGTTACTACGAGCAGTACTTC. Its translation is CASSPFLAGYYEQYF.